This T cell receptor beta chain was observed in a study of identical twins. Broader study findings: It was possible that invariant MAIT and iNKT cells partly confounded the zero-insertion analyses. Models underpredicted monozygotic twin sharing of out-of-frame TCR alpha. Findings came from cross-sectional statistics, without long-term follow-up of donors.

The CDR3 has 16 amino acids. Looked up from germline, CDR1 is LGHNA and CDR2 is YSLEER. V shed 0 bases and J 4 bases; nucleotides not matched to a gene: 5. With respect to this clonotype: Its cognate antigen is unknown.

TCRdb reanalysed the 5' RACE reads using MiXCR and keeps one entry per CDR3 protein. The sample holds approximately 600,000 distinct CDR3 sequences, approximately 9.6% seen once. This sample was shared with a second study, whose subject was yellow fever vaccine responses in identical twins.

This receptor was identified in a woman between 18 and 29 years old in good health. Sequencing was carried out using PBMCs. The chain joins TRBV4-3 to TRBJ2-1, with 8 bases aligning to TRBD1. The CDR3: CASSQDMTGVYNEQFF. The CDR3, as DNA: TGCGCCAGCAGCCAAGATATGACAGGGGTTTACAATGAGCAGTTCTTC.